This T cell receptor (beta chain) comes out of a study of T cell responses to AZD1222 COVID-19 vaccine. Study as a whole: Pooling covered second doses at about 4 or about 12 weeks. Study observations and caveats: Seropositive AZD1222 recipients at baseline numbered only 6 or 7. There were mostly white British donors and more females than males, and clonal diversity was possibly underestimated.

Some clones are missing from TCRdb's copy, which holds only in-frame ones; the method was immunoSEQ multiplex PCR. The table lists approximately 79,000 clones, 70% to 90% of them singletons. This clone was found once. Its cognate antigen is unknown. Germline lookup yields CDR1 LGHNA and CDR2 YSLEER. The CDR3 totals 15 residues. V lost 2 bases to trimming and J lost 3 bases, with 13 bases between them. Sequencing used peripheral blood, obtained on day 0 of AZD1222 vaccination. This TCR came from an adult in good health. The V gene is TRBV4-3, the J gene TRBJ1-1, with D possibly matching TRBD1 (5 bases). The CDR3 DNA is TGCGCCAGCAGCCAAAGTGAAGGGGTCCACACTGAAGCTTTCTTT. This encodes CASSQSEGVHTEAFF.